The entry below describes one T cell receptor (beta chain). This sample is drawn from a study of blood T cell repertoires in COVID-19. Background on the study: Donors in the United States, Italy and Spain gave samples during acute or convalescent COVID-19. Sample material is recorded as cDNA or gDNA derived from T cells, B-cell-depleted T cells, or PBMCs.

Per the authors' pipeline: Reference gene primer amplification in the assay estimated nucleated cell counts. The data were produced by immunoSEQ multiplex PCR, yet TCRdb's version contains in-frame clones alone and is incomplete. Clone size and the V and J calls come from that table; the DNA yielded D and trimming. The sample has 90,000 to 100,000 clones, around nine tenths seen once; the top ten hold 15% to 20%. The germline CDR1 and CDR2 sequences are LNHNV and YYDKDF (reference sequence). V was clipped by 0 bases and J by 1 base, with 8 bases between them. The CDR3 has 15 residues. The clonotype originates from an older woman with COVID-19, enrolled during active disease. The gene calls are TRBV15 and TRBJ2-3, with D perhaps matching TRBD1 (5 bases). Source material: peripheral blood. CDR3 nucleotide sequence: TGTGCCACCAGCAGAGACAGGGTCCGCACAGATACGCAGTATTTT. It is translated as CATSRDRVRTDTQYF.